The sequence of this T cell receptor (beta chain) was determined in a study of blood T cell repertoires in COVID-19. For the study at large: COVID-19 samples, acute and convalescent, were from the United States, Italy and Spain. The cDNA or gDNA used as material had been derived from T cells, B-cell-depleted T cells, or PBMCs.

Per the original data handling: Quantification of nucleated cells was approximated via reference gene primer amplification. Here immunoSEQ multiplex PCR was the method, and the copy in TCRdb shows in-frame clones only, minus some. That table furnishes V, J and clone size, whereas the DNA furnished D and trimming. Among around 24,000 clones listed, around 91% were seen once. Germline values: CDR1 SQVTM, CDR2 ANQGSEA. The CDR3 runs to 15 residues. Details on this clone: At one of its ends the junction is not consistent with the germline gene, which may arise from a read error.

The chain links TRBV29-1 to TRBJ2-5; 10 nucleotides match TRBD2. Sequenced material: peripheral blood. The receptor comes from a man in his 70s with acute or convalescent COVID-19. The CDR3 bases are TGCAGCGCTGAAGGACTAGCGGAGAGGTTGGAGACCCAGTACTTC. Translation gives CSAEGLAERLETQYF.